The 3 T cell receptor beta chains in this list originate from one sample, sequenced in a study of cytomegalovirus exposure and HLA in healthy donors. The primer mix had 60 Vbeta and 13 Jbeta primers. Sequencing was performed with immunoSEQ multiplex PCR; in TCRdb, only in-frame clones are kept and a portion is missing. The data hold around 150,000 clones, with 60% to 85% observed a single time. Sequenced sample: PBMCs. These receptors were taken from a man aged 35-49 years in good health and CMV-seronegative.

The V gene is TRBV2, the J gene TRBJ1-6; tentatively, D is TRBD1 (6 bases). The CDR3 is made up of 13 amino acids. V dropped 6 bases and J dropped 6 bases, with 9 bases sitting between them. The germline CDR1 and CDR2 sequences are SNHLY and FYNNEI. CDR3 DNA: TGTGCCAGCAGCTGGACAGTTAATTCACCCCTCCACTTT. The encoded protein is CASSWTVNSPLHF.

Here the CDR3 DNA reads TGTGCCAGCAGCTCTGGGACAGGGTTGGAGACCCAGTACTTC. It encodes CASSSGTGLETQYF. The chain has TRBV5-4 and TRBJ2-5, with 9 bases identical to TRBD1. V lost 3 bases and J lost 5; bases outside the gene matches: 5. This CDR3 spans 14 amino acids. In germline, CDR1 is SGHNT, CDR2 YYREEE (reference sequence).

The chain couples TRBV6-5 to TRBJ2-7, with D tentatively TRBD2 (5 bases). CDR1 is MNHEY, CDR2 SVGAGI, per germline. V lost 2 bases, J lost 5 bases, and 13 bases lay in between. The CDR3 has 14 amino acids. The CDR3 DNA follows: TGTGCCAGCAGTTACCGGGGAAGGGCCCACGAGCAGTACTTC. This encodes CASSYRGRAHEQYF.